The 32 T cell receptor beta chains below come from one sample, sequenced in a study of blood T cell repertoires in COVID-19. Clones were sequenced by immunoSEQ multiplex PCR, and TCRdb holds only the in-frame ones, with some missing. The sample includes about 200,000 clones, around four fifths of them seen just once. Sequencing used peripheral blood. Receptor source: a man in his 60s with COVID-19, enrolled during active disease.

This rearrangement joins TRBV25-1 to TRBJ2-7; 7 positions agree with TRBD2. The CDR3 has 13 residues. The J segment lost 2 bases and the V segment lost 7 bases, leaving 5 bases of the junction unmatched. CDR1 is MGHDK and CDR2 is SYGVNS in the germline V gene. The CDR3 region has the DNA TGTGCCAGCAAGATGAGCGGGACCTACGAGCAGTACTTC. Amino acids: CASKMSGTYEQYF.

The CDR3 spells CASTQGGNSPLHF. For the CDR3, the DNA is TGTGCCAGCACCCAGGGAGGGAATTCACCCCTCCACTTT. The V and J genes are TRBV12-3 or TRBV12-4 and TRBJ1-6; D possibly corresponds to TRBD1 (5 bases). V was pared by 7 bases and J by 7 bases, with 11 bases between. The CDR3 runs to 13 residues.

This clone was seen a single time. The chain employs TRBV6-5 and TRBJ2-3; a possible D gene is TRBD2 (5 bases). The ends were cut back, 6 bases at V and 0 bases at J, with 13 bases in the middle. The CDR3 sequence is 15 residues long. Germline V gene data show CDR1 as MNHEY and CDR2 as SVGAGI. Written as DNA, the CDR3 is TGTGCCAGCAGCGGCGCGGGCGCCAGCACAGATACGCAGTATTTT. Translation gives CASSGAGASTDTQYF.

The chain carries TRBV7-2 and TRBJ1-1; D is possibly TRBD1 (5 bases). Germline V gene lookup returns CDR1 SGHTA and CDR2 FQGNSA. V was pared by 4 bases and J by 7 bases, with 13 bases between. The CDR3 spans 13 residues. CDR3: CASSSDLRGEAFF. The CDR3 coding sequence is TGTGCCAGCAGCTCCGACCTAAGGGGTGAAGCTTTCTTT.

This chain links TRBV7-9 with TRBJ2-7; TRBD1 is a possible D gene (5 bases). Trimming took 5 bases from V and 1 from J, leaving 15 bases between them. CDR1 is SEHNR, CDR2 FQNEAQ, per germline (reference sequence). The CDR3 extends over 15 amino acids. The CDR3 DNA is TGTGCCAGCAGCCCTAGGGGCTCGACTTCCTACGAGCAGTACTTC. It is translated as CASSPRGSTSYEQYF.

This clone was seen more than once but under ten times. This sequence joins TRBV2 and TRBJ1-2, with 7 bases identical to TRBD1. The V gene's germline CDR1 is SNHLY and CDR2 FYNNEI. The CDR3 consists of 14 residues. Germline trimming cut 3 bases from V and 5 bases from J; bases unmatched to any gene: 6. The DNA for the CDR3 is TGTGCCAGCAGTGAGATTCCAGGGGGGTATGGCTACACCTTC. Protein: CASSEIPGGYGYTF.

The CDR3 DNA reads TGTGCCAGCAGCACCCGGGACAGAAATAATTCACCCCTCCACTTT. Its translation: CASSTRDRNNSPLHF. The V call is TRBV7-8, the J call TRBJ1-6; 7 bases line up with TRBD1. V dropped 5 bases and J dropped 5; count of bases not matched to a gene: 6. This CDR3 region has 15 residues. The V gene's germline CDR1 is SGHVS and CDR2 FQNEAQ.

The J gene is TRBJ2-2, the V gene TRBV7-3; D possibly corresponds to TRBD1 (5 bases). V gave up 2 bases and J gave up 7 bases, with 11 bases separating them. The CDR3 has 14 amino acids. Per the germline V gene, CDR1 is SGHTA and CDR2 is FQGTGA. CDR3 protein: CASSLLQGGGELFF. DNA of the CDR3: TGTGCCAGCAGCTTATTGCAGGGCGGCGGGGAGCTGTTTTTT.

This clone occurred once. V and J are TRBV4-3 and TRBJ1-4; TRBD1 aligns across 7 bases. From germline, CDR1 is LGHNA and CDR2 YSLEER. The V and J ends lost 1 base and 7 bases, in that order; junction bases with no gene match: 6. CDR3 size: 15 residues. CDR3 in amino acids: CASSQGNRGGEKLFF. In nucleotides, the CDR3 is TGCGCCAGCAGCCAAGGCAACAGGGGAGGTGAAAAACTGTTTTTT.

The chain uses TRBV5-4 and TRBJ2-5; 7 nucleotides agree with TRBD1. Trimming removed 4 bases from V and 5 bases from J; junction bases left unmatched: 11. CDR3 length: 15 amino acids. The germline CDR1 and CDR2 sequences are SGHNT and YYREEE (reference sequence). This CDR3 is CASSAMTGNDETQYF. DNA of the CDR3: TGTGCCAGCAGCGCAATGACAGGGAACGACGAGACCCAGTACTTC.

This clone has just a few counts. CDR3 nucleotide sequence: TGCAGCGCCGCCGGGGATCAGGAGCAGCCCCAGCATTTT. Its translation is CSAAGDQEQPQHF. The chain employs TRBV29-1 and TRBJ1-5; D unresolved. CDR3 length: 13 residues. Per the germline V gene, CDR1 is SQVTM and CDR2 is ANQGSEA. With 7 bases removed from V and 7 bases from J, the gap between germline ends came to 17 bases. Variable domain in full (rest from reference TRBV29-1 and TRBJ1-5): SAVISQKPSRDICQRGTSLTIQCQVDSQVTMMFWYRQQPGQSLTLIATANQGSEATYESGFVIDKFPISRPNLTFSTLTVSNMSPEDSSIYLCSAAGDQEQPQHFGDGTRLSIL.

The chain is built from TRBV21-1 and TRBJ1-4; TRBD1, the D gene given by the table, was not confirmed from the DNA. TRBV21-1 is assigned pseudogene status. CDR3 length equals 15 residues. In DNA form, the CDR3 reads TGTGCCAGCAGGTCCAACAGGGGGCGTGTTGAAAAACTGTTTTTT. This gives the protein CASRSNRGRVEKLFF.

The chain is built from TRBV13 and TRBJ2-7; 9 bases map to TRBD1. V was pared by 4 bases and J by 7 bases, with 11 bases of the junction left unmatched. The CDR3 is 15 amino acids. Per germline, CDR1 PRHDT and CDR2 FYEKMQ (reference sequence). In nucleotides, the CDR3 is TGTGCCAGCAGCTCCACGACGGACAGGGGTGATGAGCAGTACTTC. It codes for CASSSTTDRGDEQYF.

The J gene is TRBJ2-7, the V gene TRBV20-1, with D tentatively TRBD2 (6 bases). There are 15 residues in the CDR3. The germline gives CDR1 DFQATT, CDR2 SNEGSKA (reference sequence). The germline V and J ends were trimmed by 3 bases and 4 bases, with 19 bases remaining between them. CDR3 sequence (DNA): TGCAGTGCTAGTCCCCCTTGGGGGGTAGGGTACGAGCAGTACTTC. Protein sequence: CSASPPWGVGYEQYF.

This clone was detected once. The chain recombines TRBV4-3 with TRBJ1-1; no firm D call. V was trimmed by 0 bases and J by 5 bases, leaving 10 bases between them. The CDR3 contains 14 residues. From germline, CDR1 is LGHNA and CDR2 YSLEER. CDR3 sequence: CASSQEPAGTEAFF. The CDR3 coding sequence is TGCGCCAGCAGCCAAGAGCCGGCGGGTACTGAAGCTTTCTTT.

This clone was observed a few times. The chain combines TRBV27 with TRBJ1-5, with 7 nucleotides matching TRBD1. CDR1 MNHEY and CDR2 SMNVEV come from the germline V gene (reference sequence). This CDR3 comprises 14 residues. J was trimmed by 4 bases and V by 7 bases; bases with no gene match: 7. The CDR3 loop is CASKLGTANQPQHF. The CDR3 region has the DNA TGTGCCAGCAAACTCGGGACAGCAAATCAGCCCCAGCATTTT.

V is TRBV30 and J is TRBJ1-1, with D possibly matching TRBD1 (5 bases). This CDR3 is 15 amino acids long. The V gene lost 0 bases and the J gene lost 0 bases, with 11 bases spanning the gap. Germline V gives CDR1 GTSNPN, CDR2 SVGIG (reference sequence). The CDR3 is CAWSVWGGMNTEAFF. CDR3 bases: TGTGCCTGGAGTGTTTGGGGGGGAATGAACACTGAAGCTTTCTTT.

The chain joins TRBV9 to TRBJ1-3; 7 bases align to TRBD1. From germline, CDR1 is SGDLS and CDR2 YYNGEE. The CDR3 is 17 residues long. Trimming took 0 bases from V and 0 from J; bases not matched to a gene: 6. The CDR3 DNA reads TGTGCCAGCAGCGTAGAGGGACAGCCGAGCTCTGGAAACACCATATATTTT. Translating gives CASSVEGQPSSGNTIYF.

The chain is built from TRBV15 and TRBJ2-7, with 10 positions matching TRBD1. The CDR3 is 16 amino acids. V shed 0 bases and J 1 base; nucleotides not matched to a gene: 3. CDR1 and CDR2 (germline): LNHNV, YYDKDF (reference sequence). CDR3 sequence reads: CATSRDPGQGSYEQYF. DNA for the CDR3: TGTGCCACCAGCAGAGATCCGGGACAGGGGTCCTACGAGCAGTACTTC. Complete variable domain (other parts from reference TRBV15 and TRBJ2-7): DAMVIQNPRYQVTQFGKPVTLSCSQTLNHNVMYWYQQKSSQAPKLLFHYYDKDFNNEADTPDNFQSRRPNTSFCFLDIRSPGLGDTAMYLCATSRDPGQGSYEQYFGPGTRLTVT.

This chain links TRBV5-4 with TRBJ2-1; 14 bases match TRBD2. The CDR3 runs to 16 residues. Germline CDR1 reads SGHNT; CDR2 reads YYREEE (reference sequence). The trim removed 4 bases at V and 6 bases at J, leaving 6 bases unmatched. The CDR3 region has the DNA TGTGCCAGCAGCGTGAGACTAGCGGGAGGGGGCAATGAGCAGTTCTTC. This sequence encodes CASSVRLAGGGNEQFF.

The chain uses TRBV27 and TRBJ1-2; 8 bases are a match to TRBD1. The CDR3 has 14 amino acids. Looked up from germline, CDR1 is MNHEY and CDR2 is SMNVEV (reference sequence). With V trimmed by 2 bases and J by 6 bases, 5 bases remained unmatched. The CDR3, as DNA: TGTGCCAGCAGTTTAGGGACAGGCCCCAATGGCTACACCTTC. Protein: CASSLGTGPNGYTF.

This chain links TRBV6-5 with TRBJ1-2, with 8 nucleotides matching TRBD1. The CDR3 length is 14 residues. With 6 bases clipped from V and 8 bases from J, the junction kept 11 bases outside the gene matches. CDR1 and CDR2 from the germline V gene are MNHEY and SVGAGI. Here the CDR3 reads CASSADRASGGYTF. The CDR3 nucleotides read TGTGCCAGCAGCGCGGACAGGGCGAGTGGGGGCTACACCTTC.

The rearrangement uses TRBV30 and TRBJ2-3; 13 bases are a match to TRBD2. From germline, CDR1 is GTSNPN and CDR2 SVGIG (reference sequence). The V gene end was trimmed by 3 bases and the J gene end by 4 bases; junction bases not matched to a gene: 1. The CDR3 is 14 amino acids. CDR3 DNA sequence: TGTGCCTGGAGACTAGCGGGAGGGGCAGATACGCAGTATTTT. As protein: CAWRLAGGADTQYF.

The chain combines TRBV5-1 with TRBJ1-2; D may be TRBD1 (5 bases). V was cut by 6 bases and J by 4 bases, with 13 bases left in between. The germline V gene has CDR1 SGHRS and CDR2 YFSETQ. The CDR3 is made up of 13 amino acids. The CDR3: CASTPGGVYGYTF. The CDR3 region has the DNA TGCGCCAGCACCCCGGGGGGGGTCTATGGCTACACCTTC.

The V and J genes are TRBV28 and TRBJ2-4, with D possibly matching TRBD2 (6 bases). The CDR3 has 15 residues. The V end lost 2 bases, the J end lost 6 bases, and 14 bases lay between the germline ends. CDR1 and CDR2 (germline): MDHEN, SYDVKM. CDR3 sequence (DNA): TGTGCCAGCAGTTTACCCCGCGGGACTGGAAACATTCAGTACTTC. Translated: CASSLPRGTGNIQYF.

This rearrangement joins TRBV3-1 (or the pseudogene TRBV3-2) to TRBJ2-1, with 9 positions matching TRBD1. Trimming removed 0 bases from V and 7 bases from J; junction bases left unmatched: 13. CDR1 is LGHDT and CDR2 is YNNKEL in the germline V gene (reference sequence). The CDR3 contains 18 residues. CDR3 bases: TGTGCCAGCAGCCAAGAGACAAGGGGACAGGGCGATTTGAATGAGCAGTTCTTC. This sequence encodes CASSQETRGQGDLNEQFF.

The J gene is TRBJ1-5, the V gene TRBV30; a possible D gene is TRBD1 (5 bases). V lost 5 bases and J lost 7, with 15 bases in between. The CDR3 runs 13 residues. Germline V CDR1 and CDR2: GTSNPN, SVGIG (reference sequence). The CDR3 bases are TGTGCCTGGGACCAGGGTTTCGGCCAGCCCCAGCATTTT. It yields the protein CAWDQGFGQPQHF.

In its sample, this clone was seen a few times. V usage is TRBV5-4 and J usage is TRBJ2-7; tentatively, D is TRBD1 (6 bases). Trimming took 1 base from V and 2 from J, leaving 10 bases between them. This CDR3 has 14 residues. The germline V gene has CDR1 SGHNT and CDR2 YYREEE (reference sequence). CDR3 sequence: CASSLQGLTYEQYF. In DNA, the CDR3 is TGTGCCAGCAGCTTGCAGGGGCTGACCTACGAGCAGTACTTC.

V is TRBV3-1 (or the pseudogene TRBV3-2) and J is TRBJ1-2; TRBD1 is a possible D gene (5 bases). The length of the CDR3 is 16 residues. The germline gives CDR1 LGHDT, CDR2 YNNKEL (reference sequence). With 0 bases removed from V and 3 bases from J, the gap between germline ends came to 14 bases. The CDR3 region has the DNA TGTGCCAGCAGCCAAGATCGGGGGAGGCGCTACTATGGCTACACCTTC. Translated, it gives CASSQDRGRRYYGYTF.

V gene TRBV3-1 (or the pseudogene TRBV3-2) combines with J gene TRBJ1-5; D not certain. V shed 1 base and J shed 2 bases, with 9 bases lying between them. Looked up from germline, CDR1 is LGHDT and CDR2 is YNNKEL (reference sequence). The CDR3 is 15 amino acids. The chain's CDR3 is CASSQVYGGNQPQHF. The DNA of the CDR3 is TGTGCCAGCAGCCAAGTATACGGGGGCAATCAGCCCCAGCATTTT.

J is TRBJ2-7 and V is TRBV10-1; perhaps TRBD2 as D (6 bases). Germline values: CDR1 WNHNN, CDR2 SYGVQD (reference sequence). This CDR3 contains 15 residues. The V and J ends lost 3 bases and 4 bases respectively, with 16 bases between them. The CDR3 nucleotides are TGCGCCAGCAGTGATCCAGCGGAGGGCAGTTACGAGCAGTACTTC. Translation: CASSDPAEGSYEQYF.

This clone was counted between two and nine times. The rearrangement joins TRBV10-3 to TRBJ2-3; 8 nucleotides align to TRBD2. The CDR3 length is 15 residues. Per germline, CDR1 ENHRY and CDR2 SYGVKD. V dropped 0 bases and J dropped 6; count of bases not matched to a gene: 5. The CDR3 region has the DNA TGTGCCATCAGTGAGTCTGGCGGGAGGCTTGATACGCAGTATTTT. The encoded protein is CAISESGGRLDTQYF.